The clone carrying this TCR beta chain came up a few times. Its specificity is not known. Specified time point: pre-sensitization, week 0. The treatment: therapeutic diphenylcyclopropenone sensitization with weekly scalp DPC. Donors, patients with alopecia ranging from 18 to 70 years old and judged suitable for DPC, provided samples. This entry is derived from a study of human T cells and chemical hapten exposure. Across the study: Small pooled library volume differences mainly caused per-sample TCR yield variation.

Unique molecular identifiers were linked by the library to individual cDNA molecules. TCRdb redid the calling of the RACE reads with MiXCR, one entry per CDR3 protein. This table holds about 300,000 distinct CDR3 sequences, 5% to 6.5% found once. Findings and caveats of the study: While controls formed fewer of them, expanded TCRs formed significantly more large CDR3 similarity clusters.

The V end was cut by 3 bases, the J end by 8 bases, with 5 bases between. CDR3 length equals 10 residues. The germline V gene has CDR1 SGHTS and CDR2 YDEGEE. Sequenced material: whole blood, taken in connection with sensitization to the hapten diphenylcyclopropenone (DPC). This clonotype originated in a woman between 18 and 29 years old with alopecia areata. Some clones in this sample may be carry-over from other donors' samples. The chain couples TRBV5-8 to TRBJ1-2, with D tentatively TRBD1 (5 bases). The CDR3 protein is CASSWGGYTF. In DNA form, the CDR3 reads TGTGCCAGCAGCTGGGGCGGCTACACCTTC. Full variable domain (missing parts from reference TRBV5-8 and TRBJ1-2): EAGVTQSPTHLIKTRGQQATLRCSPISGHTSVYWYQQALGLGLQFLLWYDEGEERNRGNFPPRFSGRQFPNYSSELNVNALELEDSALYLCASSWGGYTFGSGTRLTVV.